The present T cell receptor beta chain was sequenced within a study of T cell responses to AZD1222 COVID-19 vaccine. To note about this clone: What it recognizes is unknown.

Overall study results and limits: Among those given AZD1222, only five to seven were seropositive at baseline. There were vaccine-associated CD4 TCRs across spike, dominant at 160-218 and 743-854. Breadth and depth of Spike-specific TCRs rose after two AZD1222 doses. Clonal diversity was possibly underestimated, and white British individuals and females predominated among donors.

This table comes from immunoSEQ multiplex PCR, and its TCRdb copy is limited to in-frame clones, with some not included. The sample has 65,000 to 80,000 clones; 80% to 90% are singletons. V lost 8 bases, J lost 4 bases, and 5 bases stayed unmatched. The CDR3 consists of 15 residues. From germline, CDR1 is MGHDK and CDR2 SYGVNS. The sample was peripheral blood, taken 28 days after the second AZD1222 dose. V gene TRBV25-1 combines with J gene TRBJ2-1; 13 nucleotides align to TRBD2. The clonotype comes from an adult who received the AZD1222 COVID-19 vaccine. The CDR3 spells CASGGTSGNYNEQFF. In DNA, the CDR3 is TGTGCCAGCGGGGGGACTAGCGGGAATTACAATGAGCAGTTCTTC. Variable domain in full (rest from reference TRBV25-1 and TRBJ2-1): EADIYQTPRYLVIGTGKKITLECSQTMGHDKMYWYQQDPGMELHLIHYSYGVNSTEKGDLSSESTVSRIRTEHFPLTLESARPSHTSQYLCASGGTSGNYNEQFFGPGTRLTVL.